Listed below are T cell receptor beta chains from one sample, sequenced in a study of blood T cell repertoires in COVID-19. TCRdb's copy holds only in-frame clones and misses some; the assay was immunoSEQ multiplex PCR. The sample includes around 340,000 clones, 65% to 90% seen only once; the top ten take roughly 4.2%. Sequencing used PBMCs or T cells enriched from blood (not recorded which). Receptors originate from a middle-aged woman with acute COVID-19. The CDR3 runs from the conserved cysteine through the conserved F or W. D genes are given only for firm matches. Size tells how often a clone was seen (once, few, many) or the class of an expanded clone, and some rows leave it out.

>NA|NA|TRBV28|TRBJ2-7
CASKIRGHEQYF
TGTGCCAGCAAGATACGTGGGCACGAGCAGTACTTC
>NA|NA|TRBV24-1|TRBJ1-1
CATSEGLEAFF
TGTGCCACCAGTGAGGGGCTTGAAGCTTTCTTT
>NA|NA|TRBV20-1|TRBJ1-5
CSASMGVNQPQHF
TGCAGTGCTAGTATGGGAGTCAATCAGCCCCAGCATTTT
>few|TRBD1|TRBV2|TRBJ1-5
CASSPSGGSNQPQHF
TGTGCCAGCAGTCCCTCAGGGGGAAGCAATCAGCCCCAGCATTTT
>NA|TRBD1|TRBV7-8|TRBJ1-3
CASSRTGAGNTIYF
TGTGCCAGCAGCCGAACAGGGGCTGGAAACACCATATATTTT
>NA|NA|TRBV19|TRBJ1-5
CASSTRIGNQPQHF
TGTGCCAGTAGTACACGTATAGGCAATCAGCCCCAGCATTTT
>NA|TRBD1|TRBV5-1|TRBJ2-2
CASSLGTGGPGELFF
TGCGCCAGCAGCCTAGGGACAGGGGGCCCCGGGGAGCTGTTTTTT
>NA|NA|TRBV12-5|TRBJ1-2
CASGLAGGNGYTF
TGTGCTAGTGGCCTGGCGGGGGGCAATGGCTACACCTTC
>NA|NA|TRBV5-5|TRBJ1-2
CASSFSDRNYGYTF
TGTGCCAGCAGCTTTTCGGACAGAAACTATGGCTACACCTTC
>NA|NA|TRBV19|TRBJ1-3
CASQDISGNTIYF
TGTGCCAGCCAAGACATCTCTGGAAACACCATATATTTT
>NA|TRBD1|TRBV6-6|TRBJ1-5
CASSYSGTGENQPQHF
TGTGCCAGCAGTTACTCAGGGACAGGGGAGAATCAGCCCCAGCATTTT
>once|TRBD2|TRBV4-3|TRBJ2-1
CASSQGSGGGNEQFF
TGCGCCAGCAGCCAAGGTAGCGGGGGAGGGAATGAGCAGTTCTTC
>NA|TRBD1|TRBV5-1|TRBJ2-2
CASSPIQGRSGELFF
TGCGCCAGCAGCCCCATACAGGGGCGGTCGGGGGAGCTGTTTTTT
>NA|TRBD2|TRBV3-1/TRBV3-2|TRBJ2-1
CASSQVGGRARSEQFF
TGTGCCAGCAGCCAAGTCGGCGGGAGGGCGCGAAGTGAGCAGTTCTTC
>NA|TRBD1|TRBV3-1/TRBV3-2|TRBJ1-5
CASSTQGASNQPQHF
TGTGCCAGCAGTACGCAGGGGGCTAGCAATCAGCCCCAGCATTTT
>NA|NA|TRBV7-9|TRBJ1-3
CASSFRQVFNSGNTIYF
TGTGCCAGCAGCTTTCGACAGGTGTTTAACTCTGGAAACACCATATATTTT
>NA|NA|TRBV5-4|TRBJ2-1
CASSLEPSSYNEQFF
TGTGCCAGCAGCTTGGAGCCAAGCTCCTACAATGAGCAGTTCTTC
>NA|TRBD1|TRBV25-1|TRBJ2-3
CASSESGTDEYF
TGTGCCAGCAGTGAATCTGGGACAGATGAGTATTTT
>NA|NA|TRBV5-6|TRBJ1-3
CASSLTGSGNTIYF
TGTGCCAGCAGCTTAACAGGGTCTGGAAACACCATATATTTT
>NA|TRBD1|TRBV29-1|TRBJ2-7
CSVGPGQPYEQYF
TGCAGCGTTGGGCCGGGACAGCCCTACGAGCAGTACTTC